This TCR beta chain was obtained from a study of read filtering for tumor transcriptome and immune sequencing. Whole-study findings and limits: Compared with RNA-seq, IR-seq gave much higher clonotype depth and reliability.

This clonotype was detected ten times or more. The antigen is not known. Per the germline V gene, CDR1 is SEHNR and CDR2 is FQNEAQ (reference sequence). V dropped 5 bases and J dropped 1 base, with 9 bases sitting between them. CDR3 length equals 14 residues. This library used 300 to 500 ng RNA and molecular barcoded adaptors spanning alpha/delta and beta/gamma chains. Using its own MiXCR run on the reads, TCRdb lists one record per CDR3 protein. The table shows over 90,000 distinct CDR3 sequences, with around a fifth occurring only once. The receptor comes from a donor aged 40 or over with multiple myeloma. Sequencing was carried out using a population of CD138-negative cells sorted from bone marrow. The rearrangement links TRBV7-9 to TRBJ1-5; D is possibly TRBD1 (6 bases). The CDR3 sequence: CASSTQGSNQPQHF. The CDR3 DNA follows: TGTGCCAGCAGCACCCAGGGGAGCAATCAGCCCCAGCATTTT.